This T cell receptor (beta chain) came from a study of control samples from healthy donors and cancer patients. TCRdb's copy holds only in-frame clones and misses some; the assay was immunoSEQ multiplex PCR. The table records approximately 170,000 clones, roughly 89% of them present only once. The CDR3 is 14 amino acids. Germline V gene lookup returns CDR1 SGHRS and CDR2 YFSETQ. Between the trimmed V and J ends, which lost 3 bases and 1 base, there was a span of 10 bases. The chain couples TRBV5-1 to TRBJ1-1; unclear D gene. The sample was blood. This sequence originates from a woman between 50 and 59 years old in good health. CDR3 sequence: CASSWNTENTEAFF. DNA for the CDR3: TGCGCCAGCAGCTGGAACACAGAGAACACTGAAGCTTTCTTT.